Shown below are 11 T cell receptor beta chains from a single sample sequenced in a study of blood T cell repertoires in COVID-19. TCRdb's table, derived via immunoSEQ multiplex PCR, lists solely in-frame clones and lacks some. The table has approximately 160,000 clones, 80% to 90% seen once. The sample taken for sequencing was peripheral blood. All receptors derive from a woman of 80 years or more with acute or convalescent COVID-19.

The gene calls are TRBV4-1 and TRBJ1-3; 9 bases fit TRBD1. In germline, CDR1 is MGHRA, CDR2 YSYEKL. V lost 2 bases, J lost 2 bases, and 1 base stayed unmatched. The CDR3 covers 15 residues. The CDR3 DNA reads as TGCGCCAGCAGCCAAAACAGGGGGCCTGGAAACACCATATATTTT. This encodes CASSQNRGPGNTIYF.

This clone occurred a few times. The rearrangement uses TRBV4-2 and TRBJ2-1, with TRBD2 matching over 7 bases. The CDR3 has 15 amino acids. The germline gives CDR1 LGHNA, CDR2 YNFKEQ. Trimming at V came to 6 bases and at J to 2 bases, leaving 7 bases not matched to a gene. CDR3 residues: CASRLGTTTYNEQFF. The CDR3 region has the DNA TGTGCCAGCAGACTCGGGACTACTACCTACAATGAGCAGTTCTTC.

The chain couples TRBV2 to TRBJ1-2; 7 nucleotides line up with TRBD1. Germline trimming cut 5 bases from V and 4 bases from J; bases unmatched to any gene: 4. The CDR3 is made up of 13 amino acids. Germline CDR1 reads SNHLY; CDR2 reads FYNNEI. This CDR3 reads CASSRDSAYGYTF. In DNA, the CDR3 is TGTGCCAGCAGTCGGGACAGCGCCTATGGCTACACCTTC.

This chain joins TRBV6-1 and TRBJ2-7; D unresolved. Germline V gene sequence: CDR1 MNHNS, CDR2 SASEGT. V gave up 1 base and J gave up 4 bases, with 8 bases separating them. This CDR3 region has 13 residues. This CDR3 reads CASSEGQIYEQYF. The CDR3 nucleotides are TGTGCCAGCAGTGAAGGGCAGATTTACGAGCAGTACTTC.

The chain has TRBV30 and TRBJ2-5, with 11 bases matching TRBD2. The J segment lost 1 base and the V segment lost 5 bases, leaving 6 bases of the junction unmatched. The CDR3 is made up of 15 amino acids. CDR1 and CDR2 from the germline V gene are GTSNPN and SVGIG (reference sequence). CDR3 protein: CAWGSGGAFQETQYF. CDR3 DNA: TGTGCCTGGGGTAGCGGGGGGGCGTTCCAAGAGACCCAGTACTTC.

This rearrangement joins TRBV19 to TRBJ2-1; 11 bases align to TRBD2. The germline CDR1 and CDR2 sequences are LNHDA and SQIVND (reference sequence). Trimming removed 5 bases from V and 8 bases from J; junction bases left unmatched: 14. This CDR3 has 17 residues. The CDR3 coding sequence is TGTGCCAGTAGTCAGATCTTAGCGGGAGGGCCTAAAGATGAGCAGTTCTTC. This codes for CASSQILAGGPKDEQFF.

The gene calls are TRBV5-1 and TRBJ2-7; TRBD1 matches at 7 bases. The J segment lost 4 bases and the V segment lost 4 bases, leaving 2 bases of the junction unmatched. This CDR3 spans 12 amino acids. From germline, CDR1 is SGHRS and CDR2 YFSETQ. CDR3 region: CASSVQGYEQYF. The CDR3 DNA reads as TGCGCCAGCAGCGTACAGGGGTACGAGCAGTACTTC. Supplemented by reference TRBV5-1 and TRBJ2-7, the full variable domain reads KAGVTQTPRYLIKTRGQQVTLSCSPISGHRSVSWYQQTPGQGLQFLFEYFSETQRNKGNFPGRFSGRQFSNSRSEMNVSTLELGDSALYLCASSVQGYEQYFGPGTRLTVT.

This clone showed up just once. This chain joins TRBV3-1 (or the pseudogene TRBV3-2) and TRBJ1-1; TRBD1 agrees at 10 bases. CDR1 is LGHDT and CDR2 is YNNKEL in the germline V gene (reference sequence). V was pared by 1 base and J by 2 bases, with 4 bases of the junction left unmatched. CDR3 size: 16 residues. The CDR3: CASSQGGTGVNTEAFF. The CDR3 DNA reads as TGTGCCAGCAGCCAAGGGGGGACAGGGGTAAACACTGAAGCTTTCTTT.

The chain carries TRBV4-1 and TRBJ2-7; perhaps TRBD2 as D (7 bases). Germline assignment: CDR1 MGHRA and CDR2 YSYEKL. Trimming took 0 bases from V and 4 from J, leaving 16 bases between them. The CDR3 is 16 residues long. CDR3 DNA sequence: TGCGCCAGCAGCCAAGAAGTCGGGGGGCGCGTTTACGAGCAGTACTTC. Translated: CASSQEVGGRVYEQYF.

CDR3 sequence (DNA): TGTGCCAGCAGTTACTCCCGCACCGGGGAGCTGTTTTTT. It translates to CASSYSRTGELFF. The chain has TRBV6-2 or TRBV6-3 and TRBJ2-2; D gene unclear. V dropped 0 bases and J dropped 4 bases, with 3 bases sitting between them. Germline V gene sequence: CDR1 MNHEY, CDR2 SVGEGT. The CDR3 has 13 amino acids.

This clone was seen once. The chain links TRBV3-1 (or the pseudogene TRBV3-2) to TRBJ1-2; 9 bases agree with TRBD1. With V trimmed by 1 base and J by 3 bases, 18 bases remained unmatched. The CDR3 runs to 20 residues. Germline values: CDR1 LGHDT, CDR2 YNNKEL (reference sequence). The CDR3 DNA follows: TGTGCCAGCAGCCAAGTCAAAGGCTCAACCGGGACAGGGTTGGACTATGGCTACACCTTC. Translated, it gives CASSQVKGSTGTGLDYGYTF.